These 18 T cell receptor beta chains share one sample of origin, sequenced in a study of blood T cells in healthy people across ages (dated by TCRdb to the mid-2010s). Library prep was done by 5' RACE. Sequencing was performed on an Illumina HiSeq 2500. The second PCR ran for about 6 to 11 cycles and used a J-beta primer mix along with a sample-barcoded 5' primer. TCRdb reran the public reads through fastp at Q25 and MiXCR, keeping productive beta chains. Rows are unified per CDR3 protein, each entry keeping the most common DNA and genes. Recorded for this sample are roughly 800,000 distinct CDR3 sequences; roughly 53% of them occurred a single time. 41% of the sample goes to the ten largest clones. The specimen sequenced was blood. Every receptor here comes from a man of 80 years or more in good health.

This clonotype was seen only a few times. The chain employs TRBV7-2 and TRBJ2-7; D is uncertain. V was shortened by 6 bases and J by 0 bases, with 9 bases between the two germline ends. Germline values: CDR1 SGHTA, CDR2 FQGNSA. This CDR3 has 13 residues. The CDR3 DNA reads TGTGCCAGCAGACATGTTGTCTCCTACGAGCAGTACTTC. This gives the protein CASRHVVSYEQYF.

The rearrangement uses TRBV7-2 and TRBJ2-5, with D tentatively TRBD1 or TRBD2 (5 bases each). Germline V gene lookup returns CDR1 SGHTA and CDR2 FQGNSA. With 1 base removed from V and 9 bases from J, the gap between germline ends came to 18 bases. This CDR3 region has 15 residues. The CDR3, as DNA: TGTGCCAGCAGCTTAGGTTTGACAGAAGAGGGGCCCCAGTACTTC. Its protein product is CASSLGLTEEGPQYF. Full variable domain (rest looked up from reference TRBV7-2 and TRBJ2-5): GAGVSQSPSNKVTEKGKDVELRCDPISGHTALYWYRQSLGQGLEFLIYFQGNSAPDKSGLPSDRFSAERTGGSVSTLTIQRTQQEDSAVYLCASSLGLTEEGPQYFGPGTRLLVL.

The chain recombines TRBV5-1 with TRBJ2-4; 10 bases map to TRBD1. Per germline, CDR1 SGHRS and CDR2 YFSETQ. J gave up 4 bases and V 4 bases, and 5 bases lay outside the gene matches. The CDR3 loop spans 15 amino acids. CDR3 in DNA: TGCGCCAGCAGCCCTAGGGGACAGGGGAAAAACATTCAGTACTTC. This translates into CASSPRGQGKNIQYF. The entire variable domain, with the rest obtained from reference TRBV5-1 and TRBJ2-4, is as follows: KAGVTQTPRYLIKTRGQQVTLSCSPISGHRSVSWYQQTPGQGLQFLFEYFSETQRNKGNFPGRFSGRQFSNSRSEMNVSTLELGDSALYLCASSPRGQGKNIQYFGAGTRLSVL.

The V and J genes are TRBV6-5 and TRBJ2-3; maybe TRBD2 (5 bases). V lost 7 bases and J 2 bases, leaving 13 bases between the germline ends. This CDR3 spans 14 amino acids. CDR1 and CDR2 (germline): MNHEY, SVGAGI. The DNA for the CDR3 is TGTGCCAGCAAGAGGCAAGCGGCCACAGATACGCAGTATTTT. Translation gives CASKRQAATDTQYF.

This clonotype has more than one count but fewer than ten. The chain combines TRBV6-6 with TRBJ2-7; 12 bases line up with TRBD1. The germline V gene encodes CDR1 MNHNY and CDR2 SVGAGI (reference sequence). CDR3 length: 15 amino acids. The junction had 6 bases not matched to a gene; V was cut back by 4 bases and J by 5 bases. The CDR3 nucleotides are TGTGCCAGCAGTTCCCCGGGACAGGGGGCCCACGAGCAGTACTTC. It is translated as CASSSPGQGAHEQYF.

The chain has TRBV20-1 and TRBJ2-3; a possible D gene is TRBD1 (6 bases). Germline V CDR1 and CDR2: DFQATT, SNEGSKA (reference sequence). This CDR3 has 14 amino acids. Trimming cost V 4 bases and J 14 bases, with 25 bases left between them. The CDR3 loop is CSATPGGAYRYAYF. CDR3 in DNA: TGCAGTGCTACCCCTGGGGGCGCGTACAGATACGCGTATTTT.

This clonotype appeared a few times. V is TRBV20-1 and J is TRBJ2-7; TRBD1 might be the D (6 bases). Germline V CDR1 and CDR2: DFQATT, SNEGSKA (reference sequence). This CDR3 is 15 amino acids long. The V end was cut by 3 bases, the J end by 0 bases, with 15 bases between. CDR3 residues: CSASRLGASSYEQYF. The CDR3 nucleotides are TGCAGTGCTAGCCGATTGGGGGCAAGCTCCTACGAGCAGTACTTC.

J is TRBJ1-2 and V is TRBV9; D might be TRBD1 (5 bases). Trimming removed 4 bases at V and 2 bases at J, with 18 bases between. Per the germline V gene, CDR1 is SGDLS and CDR2 is YYNGEE. The CDR3 consists of 16 residues. CDR3 DNA: TGTGCCAGCAGCTCCGTCTTGGGGGGAGGGAACTATGGCTACACCTTC. Its translation: CASSSVLGGGNYGYTF.

The V call is TRBV5-6, the J call TRBJ2-1, with a possible D match to TRBD2 (6 bases). Per the germline V gene, CDR1 is SGHDT and CDR2 is YYEEEE. This CDR3 has 15 amino acids. V was cut by 4 bases and J by 6 bases, with 17 bases left in between. The CDR3 spells CASSRPQTSFNEQFF. The CDR3, as DNA: TGTGCCAGCAGCCGGCCGCAAACTAGCTTCAATGAGCAGTTCTTC.

The chain is built from TRBV20-1 and TRBJ2-7; D may be TRBD2 (6 bases). This CDR3 region has 14 residues. Germline CDR1 DFQATT, CDR2 SNEGSKA (reference sequence). The ends were cut back, 3 bases at V and 4 bases at J, with 16 bases in the middle. The CDR3 here is CSASMWASAYEQYF. The CDR3 DNA is TGCAGTGCTAGCATGTGGGCTAGCGCTTACGAGCAGTACTTC.

The J gene is TRBJ2-3, the V gene TRBV5-1; 14 bases are a match to TRBD2. CDR3 size: 19 residues. V dropped 4 bases and J dropped 2; count of bases not matched to a gene: 12. Germline V CDR1 and CDR2: SGHRS, YFSETQ. CDR3 DNA: TGCGCCAGCAGCCCAGGGGGACTAGCGGGGGCGCCACTCACAGATACGCAGTATTTT. It translates to CASSPGGLAGAPLTDTQYF.

The chain carries TRBV20-1 and TRBJ2-7; TRBD2 might be the D (6 bases). This CDR3 spans 15 amino acids. V dropped 1 base and J dropped 1 base, with 14 bases sitting between them. Per the germline V gene, CDR1 is DFQATT and CDR2 is SNEGSKA (reference sequence). DNA for the CDR3: TGCAGTGCTAGAGTTGGGACTCGCCTATCCTACGAGCAGTACTTC. It translates to CSARVGTRLSYEQYF.

The J gene is TRBJ2-3, the V gene TRBV5-6, with 9 nucleotides matching TRBD1. The CDR3 is made up of 14 amino acids. V was clipped by 4 bases and J by 14 bases; unmatched bases: 14. Germline V gene sequence: CDR1 SGHDT, CDR2 YYEEEE. CDR3 nucleotide sequence: TGTGCCAGCAGCCTCACACAGGACAGGGGATACGCGTATTTT. This encodes CASSLTQDRGYAYF.

The rearrangement links TRBV29-1 to TRBJ2-4, with no clear D. Trimming took 5 bases from V and 1 from J, leaving 15 bases between them. The CDR3 is 15 amino acids. Germline CDR1 is SQVTM and CDR2 is ANQGSEA. CDR3 loop: CSVRNITGAKNIQYF. The CDR3, as DNA: TGCAGCGTTCGCAACATTACCGGGGCCAAAAACATTCAGTACTTC.

The chain is built from TRBV2 and TRBJ2-7, with 7 bases aligning to TRBD2. CDR1 and CDR2 from the germline V gene are SNHLY and FYNNEI. CDR3 length: 12 amino acids. J was trimmed by 2 bases and V by 7 bases; bases with no gene match: 2. This CDR3 reads CASTGLAYEQYF. Here the CDR3 DNA reads TGTGCCAGCACCGGACTAGCCTACGAGCAGTACTTC.

This clonotype showed up just a few times. The chain's CDR3 is CSARDGLGTGGYGGYGYTF. CDR3 nucleotides: TGCAGTGCTAGAGACGGGCTAGGGACAGGGGGCTACGGAGGCTATGGCTACACCTTC. The rearrangement uses TRBV20-1 and TRBJ1-2; 12 nucleotides align to TRBD1. V was pared by 0 bases and J by 4 bases, with 15 bases of the junction left unmatched. The germline V gene has CDR1 DFQATT and CDR2 SNEGSKA (reference sequence). CDR3 length: 19 amino acids.

The chain uses TRBV20-1 and TRBJ1-1; TRBD1 matches at 8 bases. This CDR3 region has 15 residues. Germline V gene data show CDR1 as DFQATT and CDR2 as SNEGSKA (reference sequence). J lost 6 bases, V lost 6 bases, and 15 bases had no gene match. The CDR3 DNA reads TGCAGTGCAAATCCCCTACAGGGGGTGGGCCCTGAAGCTTTCTTT. Translation: CSANPLQGVGPEAFF.

With respect to this clonotype: Compared with germline, one end of the junction differs, possibly owing to a read error. The CDR3 spells CTSTGGQGYGYTF. In DNA form, the CDR3 reads TGTACCAGCACCGGCGGACAGGGCTACGGCTACACCTTC. V usage is TRBV25-1 and J usage is TRBJ1-2; 8 nucleotides line up with TRBD1. CDR3 size: 13 residues. Germline V gene sequence: CDR1 MGHDK, CDR2 SYGVNS.